This T cell receptor beta chain was observed in a study of T cells in Graves' hyperthyroidism and ophthalmopathy. Broader study findings: Progression to ophthalmopathy was predicted a median of 6.5 months early.

A note on this clonotype: Its antigen remains unidentified.

J was trimmed by 3 bases and V by 4 bases; bases with no gene match: 7. The CDR3 is made up of 16 amino acids. CDR1 MDHEN and CDR2 SYDVKM come from the germline V gene. Patients counted as stable if ophthalmopathy did not develop within 18 months. Clinical symptoms, serum thyroxine and TRAb, thyroid ultrasound and orbital computed tomography were used for the diagnoses. What was amplified from RNA transcripts were TCR beta CDR3 regions. A set of HTBI primers served as the primers for a first-round RT-PCR of the TCR CDR3. Each CDR3 protein is one row after TCRdb ran MiXCR on the multiplex PCR reads. The data contain approximately 100,000 distinct CDR3 sequences, about 37% of them singletons.

The receptor's source is a young woman with Graves' hyperthyroidism. The chain couples TRBV28 to TRBJ2-5; 11 positions agree with TRBD2. The sequenced sample was peripheral blood or thyroid tissue (not recorded which). The CDR3 is CASSYLLAGVKETQYF. CDR3 DNA: TGTGCCAGCAGTTACTTACTAGCGGGAGTAAAAGAGACCCAGTACTTC. The full variable domain, its missing parts supplied by reference TRBV28 and TRBJ2-5, is DVKVTQSSRYLVKRTGEKVFLECVQDMDHENMFWYRQDPGLGLRLIYFSYDVKMKEKGDIPEGYSVSREKKERFSLILESASTNQTSMYLCASSYLLAGVKETQYFGPGTRLLVL.